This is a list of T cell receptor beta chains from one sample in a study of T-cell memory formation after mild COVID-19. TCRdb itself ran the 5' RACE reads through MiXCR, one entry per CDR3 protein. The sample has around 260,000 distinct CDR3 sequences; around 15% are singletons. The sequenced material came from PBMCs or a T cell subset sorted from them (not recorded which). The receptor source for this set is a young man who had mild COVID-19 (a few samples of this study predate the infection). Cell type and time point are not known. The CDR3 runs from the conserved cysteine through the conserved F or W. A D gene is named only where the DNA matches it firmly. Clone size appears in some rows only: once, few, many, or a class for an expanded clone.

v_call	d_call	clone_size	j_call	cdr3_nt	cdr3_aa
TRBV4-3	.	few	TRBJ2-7	TGCGCCAGCAGCCAAGCGGTGATAGGTTCCTACGAGCAGTACTTC	CASSQAVIGSYEQYF
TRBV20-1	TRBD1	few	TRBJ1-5	TGCAGTGCTAGAGATAACAGGGGGGGGGAGCCCCAGCATTTT	CSARDNRGGEPQHF
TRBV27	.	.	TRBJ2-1	TGTGCCAGCAGTTTATCCCTCCTCTACAATGAGCAGTTCTTC	CASSLSLLYNEQFF
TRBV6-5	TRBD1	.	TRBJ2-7	TGTGCCAGCAGGTACGACAGGGACTACGAGCAGTACTTC	CASRYDRDYEQYF
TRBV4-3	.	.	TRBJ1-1	TGCGCCAGCAGCCCCCGAGGGCTGTCGGGGACTGAAGCTTTCTTT	CASSPRGLSGTEAFF
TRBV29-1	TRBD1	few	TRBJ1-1	TGCAGCGTGCGGGGACAGACGAACACTGAAGCTTTCTTT	CSVRGQTNTEAFF
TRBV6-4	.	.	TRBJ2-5	TGTGCCAGGAGGGTTGGCAGCCAAGAGACCCAGTACTTC	CARRVGSQETQYF
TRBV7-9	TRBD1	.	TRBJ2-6	TGTGCCAGCAGCTTTACAGGGGGTATCTCTGGGGCCAACGTCCTGACTTTC	CASSFTGGISGANVLTF
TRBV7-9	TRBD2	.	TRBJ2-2	TGTGCCAGCAGGACCGGACTAGCGGGGATTAACACCGGGGAGCTGTTTTTT	CASRTGLAGINTGELFF
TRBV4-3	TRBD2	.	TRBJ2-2	TGCGCCAGCAGCCTCACACTAGCGGGGGGGCGCGACACCGGGGAGCTGTTTTTT	CASSLTLAGGRDTGELFF
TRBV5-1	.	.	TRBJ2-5	TGCGCCAGCAGGGCAGGTACCCTGCAAGAGACCCAGTACTTC	CASRAGTLQETQYF
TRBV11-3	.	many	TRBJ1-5	TGTGCCAGCAGCTTAGGTTTCCAGCCCGCAGCCCAGCATTTT	CASSLGFQPAAQHF
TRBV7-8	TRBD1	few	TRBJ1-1	TGTGCCAGCAGCTTAGGGACAGGGGGCCCGCCTGAAGCTTTCTTT	CASSLGTGGPPEAFF
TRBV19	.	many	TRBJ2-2	TGTGCCAGTAGCAGATACCGGGACTCCACCGGGGAGCTGTTTTTT	CASSRYRDSTGELFF
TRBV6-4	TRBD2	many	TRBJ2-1	TGTGCCAGCAGTGATACTAGCGTTTCTGAGCAGTTCTTC	CASSDTSVSEQFF
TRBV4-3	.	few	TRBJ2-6	TGCGCCAGCAGCCCCCGAATCTCTGGGGCCAACGTCCTGACTTTC	CASSPRISGANVLTF
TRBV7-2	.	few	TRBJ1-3	TGTGCCAGCAGCCCGCAGGGAGCCGGAAACACCATATATTTT	CASSPQGAGNTIYF
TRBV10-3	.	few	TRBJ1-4	TGTGCCATCAGTGAAGGCACCCTTAATGAAAAACTGTTTTTT	CAISEGTLNEKLFF
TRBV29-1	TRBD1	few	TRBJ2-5	TGCAGCGGGTCGACAGGGGCCCAAGAGACCCAGTACTTC	CSGSTGAQETQYF
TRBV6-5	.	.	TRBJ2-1	TGTGCCAGCAGTTACTTGGGCGATGAGCAGTTCTTC	CASSYLGDEQFF
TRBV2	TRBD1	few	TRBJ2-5	TGTGCCAGCAGTGACTGGACAGGTGGGGAGACCCAGTACTTC	CASSDWTGGETQYF
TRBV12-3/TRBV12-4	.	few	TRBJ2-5	TGTGCCAGCAGTCCCTGGGACCAACGGACCCAGTACTTC	CASSPWDQRTQYF
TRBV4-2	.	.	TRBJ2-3	TGTGCCAGCAGCCAACCAGAGGCGGGCACAGATACGCAGTATTTT	CASSQPEAGTDTQYF
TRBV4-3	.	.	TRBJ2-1	TGCGCCAGCAGCCAAACTAGTTACAATGAGCAGTTCTTC	CASSQTSYNEQFF
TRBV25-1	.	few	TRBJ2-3	TGTGCCAGCACGGGGGGCTTAAGCACAGATACGCAGTATTTT	CASTGGLSTDTQYF
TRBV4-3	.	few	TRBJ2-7	TGCGCCAGCAGCCAAGATATCTTGGACAGAGGGGACGAGCAGTACTTC	CASSQDILDRGDEQYF
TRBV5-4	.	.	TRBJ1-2	TGTGCCAGCAGCTTGAGGGAGACTGTTAACTATGGCTACACCTTC	CASSLRETVNYGYTF
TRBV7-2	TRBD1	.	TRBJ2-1	TGTGCCAGCAGCCCGGAGGGGACAGGGGTGGATGAGCAGTTCTTC	CASSPEGTGVDEQFF
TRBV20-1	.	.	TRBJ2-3	TGCAGTGCCCCCCCATTAGGGGGGGCCACAGATACGCAGTATTTT	CSAPPLGGATDTQYF
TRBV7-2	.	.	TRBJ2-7	TGTGCCAGCAGCCCCCGGCGGCTCTCCTACGAGCAGTACTTC	CASSPRRLSYEQYF
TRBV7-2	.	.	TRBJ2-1	TGTGCCAGCAGCTTCCAGGGCCGCGGGCCTTACAATGAGCAGTTCTTC	CASSFQGRGPYNEQFF
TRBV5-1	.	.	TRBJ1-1	TGCGCCAGCAGCATAAAGACAGAGCGGAACACTGAAGCTTTCTTT	CASSIKTERNTEAFF
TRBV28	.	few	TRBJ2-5	TGTGCCAGCAGTCCCATTAGCACCCGGGTGAGGGAGACCCAGTACTTC	CASSPISTRVRETQYF
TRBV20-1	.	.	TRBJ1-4	TGCAGTGCTAGAGTGAATGAAAAACTGTTTTTT	CSARVNEKLFF
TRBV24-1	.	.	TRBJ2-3	TGTGCCACCAGTGATTTTAGCACAGATACGCAGTATTTT	CATSDFSTDTQYF
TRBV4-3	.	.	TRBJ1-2	TGCGCCAGCAGCCAAGTGGACGGCAGTGAGACCTATGGCTACACCTTC	CASSQVDGSETYGYTF
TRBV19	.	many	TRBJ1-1	TGTGCCAGTAGCTTCATAGGCACTGAAGCTTTCTTT	CASSFIGTEAFF
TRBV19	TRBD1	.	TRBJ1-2	TGTGCCAGTAGTAAGACAGGGGGCGGCGGCTATGGCTACACCTTC	CASSKTGGGGYGYTF
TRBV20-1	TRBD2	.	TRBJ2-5	TGCAGTGCCCATCCCTCCGGGACTAGCGGGAAAGAGACCCAGTACTTC	CSAHPSGTSGKETQYF
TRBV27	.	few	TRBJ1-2	TGTGCCAGCAGACGGGACTCTGAGGGTGGCTACACCTTC	CASRRDSEGGYTF
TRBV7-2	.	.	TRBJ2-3	TGTGCCAGCAGCTACCTTGCTGTAGCAGATACGCAGTATTTT	CASSYLAVADTQYF
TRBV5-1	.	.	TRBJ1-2	TGCGCCAGCAGCTTGGCTCCTGACTCTAACTATGGCTACACCTTC	CASSLAPDSNYGYTF
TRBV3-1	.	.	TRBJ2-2	TGTGCCAGCAGCCATATGGGAAGGCAGAACACCGGGGAGCTGTTTTTT	CASSHMGRQNTGELFF
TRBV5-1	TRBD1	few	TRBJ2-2	TGCGCCAGCAGCGCCCGGGACAGGGGGCAAGCAAACACCGGGGAGCTGTTTTTT	CASSARDRGQANTGELFF